Sequencing of this TCR beta chain was carried out in a study of blood T cell repertoires in COVID-19 (dated by TCRdb to about 2020). Describing the broader study: The collaborator samples originated in the United States, Italy and Spain and spanned the acute and convalescent phases of COVID-19. The repertoires were released in a freely available public database meant as a resource for research on the immune response to SARS-CoV-2. Samples were obtained from the ongoing ImmuneRACE study (first 160 participants) and from some 1,300 subjects provided by 6 global collaborators. Where available, HLA class I and class II types were obtained from metadata supplied by the sample provider rather than from assay-based typing. Deeply sampled blood TCRbeta repertoires from subjects exposed to, actively infected with, or recovered from COVID-19 were included in the dataset. The sample metadata nearly always contained a de-identified subject ID, COVID-19 status, age in years and sex. The prospective study material was composed of cDNA or gDNA derived from T cells, B-cell-depleted T cells, or PBMCs. Summary of the overall study and its limitations: Clinical and demographic metadata were provided uncurated, with the amount varying by source and participant.

In the case of this clone: Its antigen specificity is not known. Per-nucleotide qualities are absent, and no much larger clonotype sits a single base away.

The CDR3 runs 14 residues from the cysteine to the phenylalanine. The retained sequence is limited to the CDR3, 42 bases, with the frame set at the first base. The germline V gene gives CDR1 as SQVTM and CDR2 as ANQGSEA. V has 7 bases trimmed and J has 5 bases trimmed; junction bases matching no gene number 10. In Seattle, one collaborating source enrolled patients while the infection was active and tracked those patients longitudinally over the course of disease. Collaborating institutions collected whole blood in K2EDTA tubes following their own protocols. Collaborator samples were shipped for TCRbeta analysis as frozen whole blood, isolated PBMCs, or DNA extracted from either sample type. The immunoSEQ Assay, a bias-controlled multiplex PCR, was used to amplify TCRbeta CDR3 regions from genomic DNA. Concerning the study's data processing: The number of nucleated cells in each sample was estimated by amplification of reference gene primers within the assay. To quantify the absolute abundance of each unique TCRbeta CDR3 rearrangement, sequence reads were collapsed and filtered. For each sample, productive Simpson clonality was calculated as the square root of Simpson's diversity index over productive rearrangements. Here the immuneACCESS table is served through TCRdb, limited to in-frame sequences with V and J called. Missing clones are a known gap in these copies; in checked studies unresolved V genes cover under half, and the rest lacks a known reason. That table furnishes V, J and clone size, whereas the DNA furnished D and trimming. Present in this sample are approximately 330,000 clones, 87% of which were seen just once. Jointly, the top ten make up roughly a tenth of the sample.

This TCR was recovered from a man aged 25 to 40 with COVID-19, enrolled during active disease. The rearranged chain carries TRBV29-1 and TRBJ2-2; 7 bases in between match TRBD1. Sequencing was carried out using peripheral blood. For the CDR3, the sequence is CSAIRTGITGELFF. DNA sequence: TGCAGCGCTATTAGGACAGGAATAACCGGGGAGCTGTTTTTT.